These 15 T cell receptor beta chains share one sample of origin, sequenced in a study of blood T cell repertoires in COVID-19. Only in-frame clones appear in the TCRdb table, and some are missing; sequencing was by immunoSEQ multiplex PCR. The sample contains some 200,000 clones, roughly 85% of which appear only once. The specimen sequenced was peripheral blood. The receptor set was obtained from a woman in her sixties or seventies with acute or convalescent COVID-19.

This chain links TRBV2 with TRBJ2-1; TRBD2 agrees at 8 bases. V was clipped by 5 bases and J by 5 bases; unmatched bases: 8. CDR1 and CDR2 from the germline V gene are SNHLY and FYNNEI. The CDR3 length is 15 residues. CDR3 region: CASSLWSGRNNEQFF. Here the CDR3 DNA reads TGTGCCAGCAGTCTTTGGAGCGGGAGAAACAATGAGCAGTTCTTC.

The chain couples TRBV6-6 to TRBJ1-2, with TRBD1 identical over 9 bases. This CDR3 comprises 15 residues. Germline values: CDR1 MNHNY, CDR2 SVGAGI (reference sequence). The V and J ends lost 6 bases and 7 bases, in that order; junction bases with no gene match: 12. CDR3 sequence (DNA): TGTGCCAGCAGGTCTACCGACAGGGGGGGACGTGGCTACACCTTC. It is translated as CASRSTDRGGRGYTF.

The V gene is TRBV11-3, the J gene TRBJ2-2; TRBD2 aligns across 10 bases. Looked up from germline, CDR1 is SGHNT and CDR2 is YENEEA. The V and J ends lost 5 bases and 1 base, in that order; junction bases with no gene match: 7. The length of the CDR3 is 17 residues. CDR3 loop: CASSDWTSGRNTGELFF. The CDR3, as DNA: TGTGCCAGCAGCGATTGGACTAGCGGTCGGAACACCGGGGAGCTGTTTTTT. Looking up the rest from reference TRBV11-3 and TRBJ2-2 gives the full variable domain: EAGVVQSPRYKIIEKKQPVAFWCNPISGHNTLYWYLQNLGQGPELLIRYENEEAVDDSQLPKDRFSAERLKGVDSTLKIQPAELGDSAVYLCASSDWTSGRNTGELFFGEGSRLTVL.

The chain combines TRBV11-2 with TRBJ2-7; a weak D match, TRBD1 (6 bases). The CDR3 length is 13 residues. V lost 10 bases, J lost 2 bases, and 15 bases lay in between. Looked up from germline, CDR1 is SGHAT and CDR2 is FQNNGV. In nucleotides, the CDR3 is TGTGCCACTCCGGGATCAGGGGCCTACGAGCAGTACTTC. It specifies CATPGSGAYEQYF.

The V call is TRBV3-1 (or the pseudogene TRBV3-2), the J call TRBJ2-2, with 9 bases fitting TRBD1. The V gene's germline CDR1 is LGHDT and CDR2 YNNKEL (reference sequence). The CDR3 contains 17 residues. With 3 bases clipped from V and 5 bases from J, the junction kept 10 bases outside the gene matches. CDR3 residues: CASSQLPGTGKTGELFF. CDR3 in DNA: TGTGCCAGCAGCCAGCTGCCCGGGACAGGGAAGACCGGGGAGCTGTTTTTT.

J is TRBJ2-3 and V is TRBV15; 7 bases line up with TRBD1. The V segment lost 0 bases and the J segment 0 bases; nucleotides outside the gene matches: 9. The CDR3 loop spans 18 amino acids. Germline V gene sequence: CDR1 LNHNV, CDR2 YYDKDF (reference sequence). The CDR3 loop reads CATSRDIRQGTSTDTQYF. The CDR3 bases are TGTGCCACCAGCAGAGATATTCGACAGGGTACGAGCACAGATACGCAGTATTTT.

This rearrangement joins TRBV18 to TRBJ2-5; 7 bases agree with TRBD1. This CDR3 has 13 residues. CDR1 and CDR2 from the germline V gene are KGHSH and LQKENI. With V trimmed by 3 bases and J by 3 bases, 1 base remained unmatched. CDR3 sequence (DNA): TGTGCCAGCTCACCGGGGACAGAAGAGACCCAGTACTTC. Protein: CASSPGTEETQYF.

The chain links TRBV6-2 or TRBV6-3 to TRBJ2-3; TRBD2 matches at 9 bases. Germline loops: CDR1 MNHEY, CDR2 SVGEGT. CDR3 length: 16 amino acids. The V gene end was trimmed by 2 bases and the J gene end by 7 bases; junction bases not matched to a gene: 10. The chain's CDR3 is CASSYNSGRPLHTQYF. CDR3 DNA sequence: TGTGCCAGCAGTTACAATAGCGGGAGACCCTTGCATACGCAGTATTTT.

The chain is built from TRBV9 and TRBJ2-3; TRBD1 matches 7 bases. The CDR3 sequence is 13 residues long. Trimming removed 7 bases from V and 6 bases from J; junction bases left unmatched: 8. CDR1 and CDR2 from the germline V gene are SGDLS and YYNGEE. The CDR3 protein is CASGTDLPDTQYF. For the CDR3, the DNA is TGTGCCAGCGGGACAGACCTTCCGGATACGCAGTATTTT. Complete variable domain (other parts from reference TRBV9 and TRBJ2-3): DSGVTQTPKHLITATGQRVTLRCSPRSGDLSVYWYQQSLDQGLQFLIQYYNGEERAKGNILERFSAQQFPDLHSELNLSSLELGDSALYFCASGTDLPDTQYFGPGTRLTVL.

V usage is TRBV3-1 (or the pseudogene TRBV3-2) and J usage is TRBJ2-5, with D perhaps matching TRBD1 (6 bases). The CDR3 length is 14 residues. V gave up 0 bases and J gave up 4 bases, with 9 bases separating them. Germline-derived CDR1 and CDR2 are LGHDT and YNNKEL (reference sequence). CDR3 DNA: TGTGCCAGCAGCCAAGAAGGGGGACCAGAGACCCAGTACTTC. This codes for CASSQEGGPETQYF.

The V gene is TRBV14, the J gene TRBJ2-1; 9 bases fit TRBD2. V lost 0 bases, J lost 10 bases, and 16 bases stayed unmatched. The CDR3 has 18 amino acids. Germline V gene lookup returns CDR1 SGHDN and CDR2 FVKESK. CDR3 sequence reads: CASSQEGQGGRAGGEQFF. The CDR3 nucleotides are TGTGCCAGCAGCCAAGAGGGACAAGGCGGGAGGGCCGGTGGGGAGCAGTTCTTC.

This chain connects TRBV9 to TRBJ2-1; the D is unclear. Germline V gene data show CDR1 as SGDLS and CDR2 as YYNGEE. Between the trimmed V and J ends, which lost 0 bases and 9 bases, there was a span of 7 bases. The CDR3 length is 12 residues. The CDR3 region has the DNA TGTGCCAGCAGCGTAGGGGCTGCTGAGCAGTTCTTC. It is translated as CASSVGAAEQFF.

The J gene is TRBJ2-2, the V gene TRBV19; 9 bases match TRBD1. The germline V gene has CDR1 LNHDA and CDR2 SQIVND (reference sequence). There are 16 residues in the CDR3. The V gene end was trimmed by 4 bases and the J gene end by 2 bases; junction bases not matched to a gene: 5. As DNA, the CDR3 is TGTGCCAGTAGTAATCGGGACAGGGTAAACACCGGGGAGCTGTTTTTT. Amino acids: CASSNRDRVNTGELFF.

The CDR3 loop is CAISDFGTSGGTDTQYF. The CDR3 bases are TGTGCCATCAGTGACTTCGGGACTAGCGGGGGCACAGATACGCAGTATTTT. The chain couples TRBV10-3 to TRBJ2-3; 13 bases are shared with TRBD2. With V trimmed by 3 bases and J by 1 base, 4 bases remained unmatched. CDR3 length: 17 residues. The germline V gene encodes CDR1 ENHRY and CDR2 SYGVKD.

This chain connects TRBV18 to TRBJ2-7; a possible D gene is TRBD2 (5 bases). The CDR3 is 14 residues long. Trimming took 6 bases from V and 3 from J, leaving 15 bases between them. CDR1 KGHSH and CDR2 LQKENI come from the germline V gene. The CDR3 region is CASSPAGGGYEQYF. CDR3 DNA sequence: TGTGCCAGCTCCCCGGCGGGCGGCGGCTACGAGCAGTACTTC.